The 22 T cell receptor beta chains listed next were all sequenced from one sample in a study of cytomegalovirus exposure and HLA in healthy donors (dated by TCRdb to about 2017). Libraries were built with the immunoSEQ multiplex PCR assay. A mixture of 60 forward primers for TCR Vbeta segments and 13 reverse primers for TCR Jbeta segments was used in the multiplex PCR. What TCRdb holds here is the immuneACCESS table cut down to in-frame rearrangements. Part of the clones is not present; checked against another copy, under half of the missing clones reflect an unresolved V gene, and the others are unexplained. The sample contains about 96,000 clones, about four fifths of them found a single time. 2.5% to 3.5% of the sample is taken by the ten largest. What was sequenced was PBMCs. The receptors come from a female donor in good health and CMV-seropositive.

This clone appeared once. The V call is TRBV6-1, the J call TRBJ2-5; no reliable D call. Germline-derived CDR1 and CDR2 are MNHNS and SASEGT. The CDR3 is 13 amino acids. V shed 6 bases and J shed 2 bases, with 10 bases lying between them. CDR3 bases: TGTGCCAGCAGCCCCCGTCCTCAAGAGACCCAGTACTTC. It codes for CASSPRPQETQYF.

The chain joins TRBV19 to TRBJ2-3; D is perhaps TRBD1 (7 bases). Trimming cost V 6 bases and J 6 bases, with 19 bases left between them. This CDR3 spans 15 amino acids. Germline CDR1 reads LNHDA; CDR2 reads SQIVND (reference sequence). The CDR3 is CASRAAGGKADTQYF. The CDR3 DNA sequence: TGTGCCAGTAGGGCGGCAGGGGGGAAAGCCGATACGCAGTATTTT. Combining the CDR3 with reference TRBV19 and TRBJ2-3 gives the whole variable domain DGGITQSPKYLFRKEGQNVTLSCEQNLNHDAMYWYRQDPGQGLRLIYYSQIVNDFQKGDIAEGYSVSREKKESFPLTVTSAQKNPTAFYLCASRAAGGKADTQYFGPGTRLTVL.

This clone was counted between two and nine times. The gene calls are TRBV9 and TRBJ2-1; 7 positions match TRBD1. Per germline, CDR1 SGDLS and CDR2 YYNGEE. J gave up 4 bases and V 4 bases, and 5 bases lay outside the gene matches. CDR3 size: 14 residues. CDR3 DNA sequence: TGTGCCAGCAGCCCCTGGGACAGTTACAATGAGCAGTTCTTC. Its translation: CASSPWDSYNEQFF.

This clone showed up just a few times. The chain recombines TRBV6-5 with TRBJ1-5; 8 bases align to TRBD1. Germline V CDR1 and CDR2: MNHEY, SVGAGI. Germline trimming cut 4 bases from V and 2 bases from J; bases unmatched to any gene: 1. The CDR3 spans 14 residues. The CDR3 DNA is TGTGCCAGCAGTTTGGACAGGGGCAATCAGCCCCAGCATTTT. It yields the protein CASSLDRGNQPQHF.

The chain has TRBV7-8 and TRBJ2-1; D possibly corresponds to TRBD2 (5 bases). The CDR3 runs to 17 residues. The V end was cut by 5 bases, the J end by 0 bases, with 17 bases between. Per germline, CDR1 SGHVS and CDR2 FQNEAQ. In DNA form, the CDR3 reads TGTGCCAGCAGCCCCGGGATCCCTCGGAGCTCCTACAATGAGCAGTTCTTC. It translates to CASSPGIPRSSYNEQFF.

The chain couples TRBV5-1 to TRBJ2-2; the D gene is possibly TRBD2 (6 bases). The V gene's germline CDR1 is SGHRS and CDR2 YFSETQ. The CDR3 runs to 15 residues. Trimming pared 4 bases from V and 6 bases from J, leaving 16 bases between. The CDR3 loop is CASSPEWSGAGELFF. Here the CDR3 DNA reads TGCGCCAGCAGCCCGGAGTGGTCGGGGGCCGGGGAGCTGTTTTTT.

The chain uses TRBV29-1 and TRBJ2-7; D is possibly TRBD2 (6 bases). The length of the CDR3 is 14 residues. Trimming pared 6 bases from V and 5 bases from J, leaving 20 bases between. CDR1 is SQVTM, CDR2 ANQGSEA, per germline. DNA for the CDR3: TGCAGCGTCAGACTGGTGAGGGGCGGGAACGAGCAGTACTTC. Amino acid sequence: CSVRLVRGGNEQYF.

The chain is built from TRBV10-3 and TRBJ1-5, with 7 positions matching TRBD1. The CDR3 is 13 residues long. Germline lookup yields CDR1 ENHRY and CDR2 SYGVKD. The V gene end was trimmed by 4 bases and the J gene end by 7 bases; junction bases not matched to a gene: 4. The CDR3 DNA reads TGTGCCATCAGTGGCGAACAGGGGCAGCCCCAGCATTTT. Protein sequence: CAISGEQGQPQHF.

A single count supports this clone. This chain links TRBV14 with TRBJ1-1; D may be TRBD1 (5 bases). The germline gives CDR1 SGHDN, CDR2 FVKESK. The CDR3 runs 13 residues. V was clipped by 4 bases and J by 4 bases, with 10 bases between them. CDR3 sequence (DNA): TGTGCCAGCAGCCCCCCGGGGGGCACTGAAGCTTTCTTT. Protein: CASSPPGGTEAFF.

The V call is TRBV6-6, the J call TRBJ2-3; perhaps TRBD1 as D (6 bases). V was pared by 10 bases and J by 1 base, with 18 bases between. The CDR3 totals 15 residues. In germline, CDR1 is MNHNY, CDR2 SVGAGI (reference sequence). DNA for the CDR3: TGTGCCAACTCTCCAGGGGCAGGGGGCACAGATACGCAGTATTTT. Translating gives CANSPGAGGTDTQYF.

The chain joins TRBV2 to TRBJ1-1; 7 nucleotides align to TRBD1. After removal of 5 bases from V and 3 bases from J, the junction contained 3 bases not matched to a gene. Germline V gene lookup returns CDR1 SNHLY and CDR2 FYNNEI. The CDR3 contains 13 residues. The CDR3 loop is CASSFDRDTEAFF. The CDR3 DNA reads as TGTGCCAGCAGTTTTGACAGGGACACTGAAGCTTTCTTT.

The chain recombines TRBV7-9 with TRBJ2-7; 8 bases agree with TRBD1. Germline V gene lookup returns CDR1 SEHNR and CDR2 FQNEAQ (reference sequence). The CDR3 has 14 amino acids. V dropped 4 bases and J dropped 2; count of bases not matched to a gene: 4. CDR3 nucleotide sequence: TGTGCCAGCAGCTCCTGGACAGGGACCTACGAGCAGTACTTC. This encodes CASSSWTGTYEQYF.

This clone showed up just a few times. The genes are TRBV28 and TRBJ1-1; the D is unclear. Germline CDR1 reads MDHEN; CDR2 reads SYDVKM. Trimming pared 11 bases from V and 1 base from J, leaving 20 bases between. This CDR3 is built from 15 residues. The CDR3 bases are TGTGCCTCCGAACTAGGAGGGAGATCGAACACTGAAGCTTTCTTT. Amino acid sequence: CASELGGRSNTEAFF.

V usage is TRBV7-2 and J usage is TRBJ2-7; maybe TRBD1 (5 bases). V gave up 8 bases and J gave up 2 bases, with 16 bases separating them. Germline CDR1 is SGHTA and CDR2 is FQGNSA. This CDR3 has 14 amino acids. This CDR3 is CASQSGRAPYEQYF. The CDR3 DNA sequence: TGTGCCAGCCAATCTGGCAGGGCCCCCTACGAGCAGTACTTC.

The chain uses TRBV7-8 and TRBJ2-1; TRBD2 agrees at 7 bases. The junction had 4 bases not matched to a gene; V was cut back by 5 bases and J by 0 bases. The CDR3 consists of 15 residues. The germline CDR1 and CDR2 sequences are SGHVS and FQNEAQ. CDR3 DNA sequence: TGTGCCAGCAGCCTTCTAGCGGTCTCCTACAATGAGCAGTTCTTC. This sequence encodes CASSLLAVSYNEQFF. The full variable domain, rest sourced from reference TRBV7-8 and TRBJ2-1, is GAGVSQSPRYKVAKRGQDVALRCDPISGHVSLFWYQQALGQGPEFLTYFQNEAQLDKSGLPSDRFFAERPEGSVSTLKIQRTQQEDSAVYLCASSLLAVSYNEQFFGPGTRLTVL.

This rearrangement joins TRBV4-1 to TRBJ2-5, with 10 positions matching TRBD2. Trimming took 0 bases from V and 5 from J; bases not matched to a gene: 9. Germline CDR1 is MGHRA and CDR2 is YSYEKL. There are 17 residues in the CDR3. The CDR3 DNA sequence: TGCGCCAGCAGCCAAGATTGGAAAGCGGGAGGGCCGGAGACCCAGTACTTC. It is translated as CASSQDWKAGGPETQYF.

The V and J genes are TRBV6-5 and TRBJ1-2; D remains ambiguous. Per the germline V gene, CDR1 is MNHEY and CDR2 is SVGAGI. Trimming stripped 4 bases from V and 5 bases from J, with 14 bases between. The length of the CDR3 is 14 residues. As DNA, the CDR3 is TGTGCCAGCAGTTCTACGGGAACCTTTTATGGCTACACCTTC. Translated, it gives CASSSTGTFYGYTF.

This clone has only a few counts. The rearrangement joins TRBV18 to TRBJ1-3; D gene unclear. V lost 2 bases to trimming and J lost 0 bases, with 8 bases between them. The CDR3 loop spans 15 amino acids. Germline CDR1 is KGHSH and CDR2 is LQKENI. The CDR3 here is CASSPEISSGNTIYF. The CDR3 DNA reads TGTGCCAGCTCACCAGAGATAAGCTCTGGAAACACCATATATTTT. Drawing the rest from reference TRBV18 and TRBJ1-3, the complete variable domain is NAGVMQNPRHLVRRRGQEARLRCSPMKGHSHVYWYRQLPEEGLKFMVYLQKENIIDESGMPKERFSAEFPKEGPSILRIQQVVRGDSAAYFCASSPEISSGNTIYFGEGSWLTVV.

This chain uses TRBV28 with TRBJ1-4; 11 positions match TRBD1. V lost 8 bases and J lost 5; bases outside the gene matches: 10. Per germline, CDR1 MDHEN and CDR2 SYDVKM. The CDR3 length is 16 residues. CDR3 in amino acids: CASHDRDRGMNEKLFF. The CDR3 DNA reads TGTGCCAGCCATGACCGGGACAGGGGGATGAATGAAAAACTGTTTTTT. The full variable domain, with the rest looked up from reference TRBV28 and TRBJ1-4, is DVKVTQSSRYLVKRTGEKVFLECVQDMDHENMFWYRQDPGLGLRLIYFSYDVKMKEKGDIPEGYSVSREKKERFSLILESASTNQTSMYLCASHDRDRGMNEKLFFGSGTQLSVL.

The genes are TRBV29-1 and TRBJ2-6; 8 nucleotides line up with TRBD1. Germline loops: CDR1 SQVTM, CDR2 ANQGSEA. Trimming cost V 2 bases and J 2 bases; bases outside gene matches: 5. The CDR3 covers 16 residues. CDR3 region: CSVEKVRGPGANVLTF. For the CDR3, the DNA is TGCAGCGTTGAAAAGGTCAGGGGGCCTGGGGCCAACGTCCTGACTTTC.

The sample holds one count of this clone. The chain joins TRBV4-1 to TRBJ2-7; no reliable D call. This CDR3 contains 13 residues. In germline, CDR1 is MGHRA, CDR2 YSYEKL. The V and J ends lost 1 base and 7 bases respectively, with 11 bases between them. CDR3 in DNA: TGCGCCAGCAGCCAAGGCCCCGCTAGGGAGCAGTACTTC. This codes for CASSQGPAREQYF.

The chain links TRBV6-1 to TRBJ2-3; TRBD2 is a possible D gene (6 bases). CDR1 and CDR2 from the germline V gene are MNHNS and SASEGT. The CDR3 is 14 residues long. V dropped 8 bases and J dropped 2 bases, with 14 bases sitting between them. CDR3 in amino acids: CASGSGVDTDTQYF. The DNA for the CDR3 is TGTGCCAGCGGTTCGGGGGTAGACACAGATACGCAGTATTTT.